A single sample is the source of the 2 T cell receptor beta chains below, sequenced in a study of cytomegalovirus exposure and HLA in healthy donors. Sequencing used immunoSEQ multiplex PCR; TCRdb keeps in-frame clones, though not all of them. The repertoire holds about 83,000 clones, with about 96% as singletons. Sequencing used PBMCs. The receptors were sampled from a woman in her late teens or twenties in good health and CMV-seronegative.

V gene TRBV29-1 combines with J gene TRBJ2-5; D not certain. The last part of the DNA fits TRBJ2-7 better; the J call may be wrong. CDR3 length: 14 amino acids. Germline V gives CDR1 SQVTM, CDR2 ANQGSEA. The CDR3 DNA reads TGCAGCGTGTACGCGGTGTCTAGCTCCTACGAGCAGTACTTC. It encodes CSVYAVSSSYEQYF.

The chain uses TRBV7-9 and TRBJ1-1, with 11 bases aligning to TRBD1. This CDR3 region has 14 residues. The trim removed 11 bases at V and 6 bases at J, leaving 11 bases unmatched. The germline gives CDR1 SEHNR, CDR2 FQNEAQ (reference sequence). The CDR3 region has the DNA TGTGCCGGGAAGGGACAGGGGGTTTTGGCTGAAGCTTTCTTT. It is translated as CAGKGQGVLAEAFF.